The 26 T cell receptor beta chains reported below all come from one sample, sequenced in a study of blood T cell repertoires in COVID-19. The repertoire was sequenced with immunoSEQ multiplex PCR; TCRdb's copy has only in-frame clones and lacks some. Here the sample spans a few hundred thousand clones, around nine tenths being singletons. Specimen: peripheral blood. These receptors all come from a young woman with COVID-19, enrolled during active disease.

Only a few counts were recorded for this clone. The V call is TRBV7-8, the J call TRBJ2-5, with 14 bases matching TRBD2. Looked up from germline, CDR1 is SGHVS and CDR2 is FQNEAQ. V lost 4 bases to trimming and J lost 5 bases; unmatched junction nucleotides: 9. CDR3 length: 17 residues. CDR3 sequence: CASSSPTSGRAKETQYF. CDR3 in DNA: TGTGCCAGCAGCTCACCGACTAGCGGGAGGGCAAAGGAGACCCAGTACTTC.

The chain carries TRBV9 and TRBJ2-5; TRBD2 agrees at 16 bases. The CDR3 contains 17 residues. V shed 4 bases, J shed 3 bases, and the junction held 6 bases outside the gene matches. Looked up from germline, CDR1 is SGDLS and CDR2 is YYNGEE. CDR3: CASSPGTSGRAKETQYF. The CDR3 bases are TGTGCCAGCAGCCCCGGGACTAGCGGGAGGGCCAAAGAGACCCAGTACTTC.

The chain is built from TRBV7-2 and TRBJ2-2; tentatively, D is TRBD2 (6 bases). The CDR3 has 15 amino acids. The V gene lost 6 bases and the J gene lost 6 bases, with 17 bases spanning the gap. CDR1 is SGHTA, CDR2 FQGNSA, per germline. CDR3 region: CASRPRGTVAGELFF. The CDR3 DNA reads as TGTGCCAGCAGGCCCCGGGGGACCGTAGCCGGGGAGCTGTTTTTT.

The chain links TRBV2 to TRBJ2-2, with D tentatively TRBD1 (6 bases). The germline CDR1 and CDR2 sequences are SNHLY and FYNNEI. With 7 bases removed from V and 5 bases from J, the gap between germline ends came to 11 bases. The CDR3 extends over 13 amino acids. The CDR3 DNA follows: TGTGCCAGCAATCCACAGGGAACCGGGGAGCTGTTTTTT. It yields the protein CASNPQGTGELFF.

The table lists this clone with a few counts. V usage is TRBV5-8 and J usage is TRBJ2-2, with D tentatively TRBD1 (5 bases). The CDR3 covers 16 residues. V was clipped by 4 bases and J by 4 bases, with 17 bases between them. Germline-derived CDR1 and CDR2 are SGHTS and YDEGEE. The CDR3 DNA reads as TGTGCCAGCAGCCGGCCGGTGGGCAGGGTCACCGGGGAGCTGTTTTTT. Encoded protein: CASSRPVGRVTGELFF.

This chain uses TRBV6-5 with TRBJ2-2; perhaps TRBD1 as D (5 bases). The V gene lost 7 bases and the J gene lost 0 bases, with 12 bases spanning the gap. CDR1 and CDR2 from the germline V gene are MNHEY and SVGAGI. This CDR3 contains 15 residues. As DNA, the CDR3 is TGTGCCAGCACCAAAGGGGCGACGAACACCGGGGAGCTGTTTTTT. It codes for CASTKGATNTGELFF.

This chain joins TRBV28 and TRBJ1-5, with D possibly TRBD1 on 6 matching bases. Looked up from germline, CDR1 is MDHEN and CDR2 is SYDVKM. The CDR3 is 15 residues long. V lost 4 bases and J 6 bases, leaving 16 bases between the germline ends. The CDR3 loop is CASSWGWDILQPQHF. The CDR3, as DNA: TGTGCCAGCAGTTGGGGGTGGGACATCCTTCAGCCCCAGCATTTT.

The rearrangement links TRBV2 to TRBJ2-7; D possibly corresponds to TRBD2 (6 bases). The CDR3 has 13 residues. Trimming shortened V by 7 bases and J by 3 bases, and 13 bases separated the two germline ends. Germline CDR1 and CDR2: SNHLY and FYNNEI. Written as DNA, the CDR3 is TGTGCCAGCATCTGGGAGGAGAACTACGAGCAGTACTTC. Its translation: CASIWEENYEQYF.

The rearrangement joins TRBV3-1 (or the pseudogene TRBV3-2) to TRBJ1-2, with D unclear. Germline CDR1 reads LGHDT; CDR2 reads YNNKEL (reference sequence). V was trimmed by 0 bases and J by 4 bases, leaving 12 bases between them. This CDR3 is 15 amino acids long. The DNA for the CDR3 is TGTGCCAGCAGCCAAGATTTCGACAACAGCTATGGCTACACCTTC. Residues: CASSQDFDNSYGYTF.

V and J are TRBV5-1 and TRBJ2-1, with 8 bases identical to TRBD2. The CDR3 loop spans 17 amino acids. CDR1 and CDR2 from the germline V gene are SGHRS and YFSETQ. With 0 bases clipped from V and 6 bases from J, the junction kept 11 bases outside the gene matches. The CDR3 nucleotides read TGCGCCAGCAGCTTGGCCTTTTGGACTAGCCCGGGCAATGAGCAGTTCTTC. It encodes CASSLAFWTSPGNEQFF.

This sequence joins TRBV28 and TRBJ2-1, with TRBD1 identical over 7 bases. The CDR3 runs to 15 residues. The germline CDR1 and CDR2 sequences are MDHEN and SYDVKM. The V segment lost 3 bases and the J segment 4 bases; nucleotides outside the gene matches: 6. The CDR3: CASSFLGQQYNEQFF. CDR3 nucleotides: TGTGCCAGCAGTTTCCTGGGACAGCAGTACAATGAGCAGTTCTTC.

This chain connects TRBV6-2 or TRBV6-3 to TRBJ1-2; tentatively, D is TRBD1 (5 bases). This CDR3 is 14 amino acids long. From germline, CDR1 is MNHEY and CDR2 SVGEGT. V lost 4 bases to trimming and J lost 4 bases, with 13 bases between them. CDR3 bases: TGTGCCAGCAGTTGGGACTTACAGAGCTATGGCTACACCTTC. It yields the protein CASSWDLQSYGYTF.

This clone has only one observation. This chain joins TRBV6-5 and TRBJ2-5; tentative D call: TRBD2 (7 bases). The V end was cut by 6 bases, the J end by 10 bases, with 18 bases between. This CDR3 spans 13 amino acids. Germline CDR1 is MNHEY and CDR2 is SVGAGI. DNA of the CDR3: TGTGCCAGCAGACCGACAAGTAGGGGGGGCCAGTACTTC. Amino acids: CASRPTSRGGQYF.

The chain couples TRBV9 to TRBJ2-3; 7 bases are a match to TRBD1. The CDR3 covers 16 residues. V lost 3 bases to trimming and J lost 0 bases; unmatched junction nucleotides: 7. Germline CDR1 is SGDLS and CDR2 is YYNGEE. As DNA, the CDR3 is TGTGCCAGCAGCGCCCCCCGGGACAGCAGCACAGATACGCAGTATTTT. Its protein product is CASSAPRDSSTDTQYF.

This chain links TRBV7-9 with TRBJ2-2; D is uncertain. Trimming removed 1 base at V and 4 bases at J, with 7 bases between. CDR3 length: 14 amino acids. Germline values: CDR1 SEHNR, CDR2 FQNEAQ (reference sequence). CDR3 sequence: CASSLGQITGELFF. CDR3 DNA: TGTGCCAGCAGCTTAGGCCAGATCACCGGGGAGCTGTTTTTT.

This sequence joins TRBV27 and TRBJ2-5; possible D gene TRBD1, 6 bases. Trimming removed 5 bases at V and 2 bases at J, with 12 bases between. The CDR3 is 14 amino acids. Germline V gene lookup returns CDR1 MNHEY and CDR2 SMNVEV (reference sequence). CDR3 sequence reads: CASSPLGQQETQYF. The CDR3, as DNA: TGTGCCAGCAGTCCCCTTGGACAGCAAGAGACCCAGTACTTC.

The chain uses TRBV5-1 and TRBJ2-5; 7 positions match TRBD1. With 0 bases clipped from V and 5 bases from J, the junction kept 7 bases outside the gene matches. The CDR3 is 15 residues long. The V gene's germline CDR1 is SGHRS and CDR2 YFSETQ. The CDR3 loop reads CASSLDLTGWETQYF. The CDR3 bases are TGCGCCAGCAGCTTGGATCTGACAGGGTGGGAGACCCAGTACTTC.

The rearrangement joins TRBV28 to TRBJ2-7; a weak D match, TRBD2 (6 bases). CDR1 is MDHEN, CDR2 SYDVKM, per germline. Trimming removed 3 bases from V and 11 bases from J, with 14 bases in between. The CDR3 totals 12 residues. CDR3 in amino acids: CASSFRDGREYF. CDR3 DNA sequence: TGTGCCAGCAGTTTCCGAGACGGGAGAGAGTACTTC.

This chain links TRBV27 with TRBJ1-3; possibly TRBD1 for D (6 bases). The CDR3 is 17 residues long. The V gene's germline CDR1 is MNHEY and CDR2 SMNVEV (reference sequence). The V end lost 6 bases, the J end lost 4 bases, and 22 bases lay between the germline ends. This CDR3 is CASSLTLSGGQGNTIYF. CDR3 nucleotide sequence: TGTGCCAGCAGCCTCACATTGAGCGGGGGGCAAGGAAACACCATATATTTT.

This clone was seen a few times. The chain joins TRBV27 to TRBJ1-5; a weak D match, TRBD1 (5 bases). Germline-derived CDR1 and CDR2 are MNHEY and SMNVEV (reference sequence). The V end was cut by 7 bases, the J end by 0 bases, with 10 bases between. This CDR3 region has 14 residues. The CDR3, as DNA: TGTGCCAGCAAGGGGACTCTTAGCAATCAGCCCCAGCATTTT. Its translation is CASKGTLSNQPQHF.

This clone was counted once. The genes are TRBV15 and TRBJ1-2; TRBD1 aligns across 7 bases. With V trimmed by 0 bases and J by 5 bases, 3 bases remained unmatched. The CDR3 is 14 amino acids. Per the germline V gene, CDR1 is LNHNV and CDR2 is YYDKDF (reference sequence). The CDR3, as DNA: TGTGCCACCAGCAGAGAAGCAGGGGGGTATGGCTACACCTTC. It encodes CATSREAGGYGYTF.

DNA for the CDR3: TGTGCCAGCAGTGAATTCGGGGGACTGGCTTTCTTT. The encoded protein is CASSEFGGLAFF. The chain carries TRBV25-1 and TRBJ1-1; possible D gene TRBD1, 5 bases. Germline V gene data show CDR1 as MGHDK and CDR2 as SYGVNS. The CDR3 runs 12 residues. V lost 1 base and J lost 11, with 11 bases in between.

This sequence joins TRBV11-2 and TRBJ2-7; D is possibly TRBD1 (6 bases). The CDR3 has 14 amino acids. Trimming cost V 1 base and J 7 bases, with 14 bases left between them. From germline, CDR1 is SGHAT and CDR2 FQNNGV. The CDR3: CASSLGQGSEEQYF. In nucleotides, the CDR3 is TGTGCCAGCAGCTTAGGGCAGGGGAGTGAGGAGCAGTACTTC. Complete variable domain (other parts from reference TRBV11-2 and TRBJ2-7): EAGVAQSPRYKIIEKRQSVAFWCNPISGHATLYWYQQILGQGPKLLIQFQNNGVVDDSQLPKDRFSAERLKGVDSTLKIQPAKLEDSAVYLCASSLGQGSEEQYFGPGTRLTVT.

The V gene is TRBV19, the J gene TRBJ1-1; D unclear. Germline V gives CDR1 LNHDA, CDR2 SQIVND (reference sequence). V lost 6 bases to trimming and J lost 5 bases, with 13 bases between them. The CDR3 is 13 residues long. This CDR3 reads CASRTAPGTEAFF. CDR3 DNA sequence: TGTGCCAGTAGGACCGCTCCCGGGACTGAAGCTTTCTTT.

This clone was found a few times. The chain couples TRBV28 to TRBJ2-7, with TRBD2 identical over 7 bases. CDR1 and CDR2 (germline): MDHEN, SYDVKM. J lost 5 bases, V lost 3 bases, and 10 bases had no gene match. This CDR3 comprises 15 residues. This chain's CDR3 is CASSFWGEGLHEQYF. CDR3 nucleotide sequence: TGTGCCAGCAGTTTTTGGGGGGAGGGCCTCCACGAGCAGTACTTC.

The chain employs TRBV2 and TRBJ2-3; 11 nucleotides line up with TRBD2. The junction had 6 bases not matched to a gene; V was cut back by 3 bases and J by 4 bases. CDR3 length equals 16 residues. Germline V gives CDR1 SNHLY, CDR2 FYNNEI. CDR3 bases: TGTGCCAGCAGTGAGCTCCTAGCGGGAGGTTCAGATACGCAGTATTTT. Translating gives CASSELLAGGSDTQYF.